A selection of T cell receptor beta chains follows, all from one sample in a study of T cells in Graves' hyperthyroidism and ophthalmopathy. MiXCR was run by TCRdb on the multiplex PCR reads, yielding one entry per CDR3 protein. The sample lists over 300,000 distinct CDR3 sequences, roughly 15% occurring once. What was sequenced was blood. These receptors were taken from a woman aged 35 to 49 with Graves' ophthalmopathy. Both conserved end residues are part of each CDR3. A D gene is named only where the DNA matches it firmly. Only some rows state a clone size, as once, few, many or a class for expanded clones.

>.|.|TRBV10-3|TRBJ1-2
CAISGGNSDGYTF
TGTGCCATCAGTGGAGGGAACTCGGATGGCTACACCTTC
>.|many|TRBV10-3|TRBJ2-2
CAISGNLTNTGELFF
TGTGCCATCAGCGGAAATTTAACGAACACCGGGGAGCTGTTTTTT
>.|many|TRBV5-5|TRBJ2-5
CASRAALRETQYF
TGTGCCAGCAGGGCTGCCCTCCGGGAGACCCAGTACTTC
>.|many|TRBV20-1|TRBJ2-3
CSATIGTFVGTDTQYF
TGCAGTGCCACAATTGGGACGTTCGTCGGCACAGATACGCAGTATTTT
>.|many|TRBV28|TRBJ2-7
CASSYIGWGDNYEQYF
TGTGCCAGCAGTTACATCGGGTGGGGGGACAACTACGAGCAGTACTTC
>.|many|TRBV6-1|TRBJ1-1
CASHLLNTEAFF
TGTGCCAGCCACCTGTTGAACACTGAAGCTTTCTTT
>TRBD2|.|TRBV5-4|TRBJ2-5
CASSPGTSGSKETQYF
TGTGCCAGCAGCCCGGGGACTAGCGGGAGCAAAGAGACCCAGTACTTC
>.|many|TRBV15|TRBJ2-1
CATSRGYNEQFF
TGTGCCACCAGCAGAGGCTACAATGAGCAGTTCTTC
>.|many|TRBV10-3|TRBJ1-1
CAISERGSHTEAFF
TGTGCCATCAGTGAGAGGGGGAGTCACACTGAAGCTTTCTTT
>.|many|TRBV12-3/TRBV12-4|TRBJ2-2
CASSSHRRTNTGELFF
TGTGCCAGCAGTTCCCACCGCAGGACGAACACCGGGGAGCTGTTTTTT
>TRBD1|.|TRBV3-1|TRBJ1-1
CASSQTRGQGGFDTEAFF
TGTGCCAGCAGCCAGACAAGGGGACAGGGTGGTTTCGACACTGAAGCTTTCTTT
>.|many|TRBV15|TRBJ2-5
CATSNKTMFQETQYF
TGTGCCACCAGCAACAAAACCATGTTCCAAGAGACCCAGTACTTC
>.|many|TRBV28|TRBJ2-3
CASSFGARTDTQYF
TGTGCCAGCAGTTTCGGGGCACGCACAGATACGCAGTATTTT
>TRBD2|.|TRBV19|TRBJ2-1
CASSIAGGGNEQFF
TGTGCCAGTAGTATAGCGGGAGGCGGCAATGAGCAGTTCTTC
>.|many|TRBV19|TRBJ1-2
CASRPVRLFYGYTF
TGTGCCAGTAGACCGGTCCGCCTCTTCTATGGCTACACCTTC
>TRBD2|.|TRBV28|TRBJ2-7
CASRDHGSSGIYEQYF
TGTGCCAGCAGGGATCATGGTAGTAGCGGGATCTACGAGCAGTACTTC
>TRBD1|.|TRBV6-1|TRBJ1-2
CASSSYETGGSGYTF
TGTGCCAGCAGCTCCTATGAGACAGGGGGAAGTGGCTACACCTTC
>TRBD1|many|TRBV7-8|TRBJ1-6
CASRKDRDYYNSPLHF
TGTGCCAGCAGAAAGGACAGGGATTACTATAATTCACCCCTCCACTTT
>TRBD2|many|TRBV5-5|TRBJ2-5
CASNLLAGGKETQYF
TGTGCCAGCAACCTCCTAGCGGGGGGAAAAGAGACCCAGTACTTC
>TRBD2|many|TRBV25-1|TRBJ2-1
CASSESRGGNNEQFF
TGTGCCAGCAGTGAGAGCCGGGGGGGCAACAATGAGCAGTTCTTC
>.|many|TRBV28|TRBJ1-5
CASSLRALNQPQHF
TGTGCCAGCAGTTTACGGGCACTTAATCAGCCCCAGCATTTT
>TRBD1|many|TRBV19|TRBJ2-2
CASKGAGYGTGELFF
TGTGCCAGTAAGGGGGCAGGGTACGGCACCGGGGAGCTGTTTTTT
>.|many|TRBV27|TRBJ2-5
CASSLSRQETQYF
TGTGCCAGCAGTCTCTCACGGCAGGAGACCCAGTACTTC
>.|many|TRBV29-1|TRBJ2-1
CSVAGVAAKNYNEQFF
TGCAGCGTTGCGGGAGTAGCGGCTAAGAACTACAATGAGCAGTTCTTC
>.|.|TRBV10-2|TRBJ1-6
CASRFGGVYSPLHF
TGCGCCAGCAGGTTCGGGGGAGTTTATTCACCCCTCCACTTT
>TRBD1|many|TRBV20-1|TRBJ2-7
CSARGDRSEEQYF
TGCAGTGCTAGGGGGGACAGGTCTGAAGAGCAGTACTTC
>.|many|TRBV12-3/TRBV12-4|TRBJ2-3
CASSFSQPQYF
TGTGCCAGCAGTTTCAGCCAGCCGCAGTATTTT
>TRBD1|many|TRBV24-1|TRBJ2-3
CATSDRTGSTQYF
TGTGCCACCAGTGACCGGACAGGGTCTACGCAGTATTTT
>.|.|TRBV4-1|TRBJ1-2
CASSQEVGNYGYIF
TGCGCCAGCAGCCAAGAAGTCGGGAACTATGGCTACATCTTC
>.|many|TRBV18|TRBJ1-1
CASSDSLNLNTEAFF
TGTGCCAGCTCGGACAGCTTGAACTTGAACACTGAAGCTTTCTTT
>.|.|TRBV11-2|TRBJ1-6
CASSLYFRGSSYNSPLHF
TGTGCCAGCAGCCTCTACTTCCGCGGAAGCTCCTATAATTCACCCCTCCACTTT
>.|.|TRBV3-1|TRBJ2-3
CASSQEGGLPDTQYF
TGTGCCAGCAGCCAAGAGGGCGGACTACCAGATACGCAGTATTTT
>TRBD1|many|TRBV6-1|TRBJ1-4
CASSTGTGAEKLFF
TGTGCCAGCAGTACCGGGACAGGGGCTGAAAAACTGTTTTTT
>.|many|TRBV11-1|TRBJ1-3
CASEVGSGNTIYF
TGTGCCAGCGAAGTGGGCTCTGGAAACACCATATATTTT
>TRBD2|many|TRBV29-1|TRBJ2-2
CSVASGANTGELFF
TGCAGCGTTGCTAGCGGGGCGAACACCGGGGAGCTGTTTTTT
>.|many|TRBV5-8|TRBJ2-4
CASSLEGAKNIQYF
TGTGCCAGCAGCTTAGAGGGAGCCAAAAACATTCAGTACTTC
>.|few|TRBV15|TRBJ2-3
CATSRDLRGATDTQYF
TGTGCCACCAGCAGAGATTTACGGGGGGCCACAGATACGCAGTATTTT
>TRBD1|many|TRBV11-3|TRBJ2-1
CASSPRAGQGNNEQFF
TGTGCCAGCAGCCCAAGAGCGGGACAGGGGAACAATGAGCAGTTCTTC
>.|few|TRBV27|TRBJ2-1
CASSLSGQTTAYNEQFF
TGTGCCAGCAGCCTATCGGGACAAACCACGGCCTACAATGAGCAGTTCTTC
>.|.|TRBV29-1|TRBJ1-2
CSGTGPYGYTF
TGCAGCGGGACCGGTCCCTATGGCTACACCTTC
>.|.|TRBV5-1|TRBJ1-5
CASSLAGPPGPQHF
TGCGCCAGCAGCTTGGCCGGCCCCCCGGGGCCCCAGCATTTT
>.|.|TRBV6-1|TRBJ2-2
CASSRKQGWGNTGELFF
TGTGCCAGCAGTCGCAAACAGGGTTGGGGGAACACCGGGGAGCTGTTTTTT
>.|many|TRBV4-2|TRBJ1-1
CASSQARQSVEAFF
TGTGCCAGCAGCCAAGCGCGGCAATCCGTTGAAGCTTTCTTT
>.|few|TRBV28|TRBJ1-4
CASSSRDGGEKLFF
TGTGCCAGCAGTTCCAGGGACGGGGGTGAAAAACTGTTTTTT
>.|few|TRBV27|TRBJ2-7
CATTPRRGWTEQYF
TGTGCCACTACCCCGAGACGGGGGTGGACAGAGCAGTACTTC
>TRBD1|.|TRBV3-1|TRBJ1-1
CASSQDLTGGMVKAFF
TGTGCCAGCAGCCAAGATCTAACAGGGGGGATGGTGAAAGCTTTCTTT
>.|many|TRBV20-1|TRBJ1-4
CSAPGPGDEKLFF
TGCAGTGCTCCGGGACCTGGGGATGAAAAACTGTTTTTT
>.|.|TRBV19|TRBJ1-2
CASSTKSNYGYTF
TGTGCCAGTAGTACTAAGTCTAACTATGGCTACACCTTC
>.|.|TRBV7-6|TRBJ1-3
CASSPGVGTGNTIYF
TGTGCCAGCAGCCCGGGTGTAGGTACTGGAAACACCATATATTTT
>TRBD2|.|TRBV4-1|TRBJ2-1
CASSQVDASGRPEQFF
TGCGCCAGCAGCCAAGTCGATGCTAGCGGGAGGCCTGAGCAGTTCTTC
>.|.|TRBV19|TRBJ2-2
CASTMGWGAGERFF
TGTGCCAGTACCATGGGTTGGGGGGCCGGGGAGCGGTTTTTT
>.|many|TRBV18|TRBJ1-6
CASSRQVDSPLHF
TGTGCCAGCTCACGCCAGGTAGATTCACCCCTCCACTTT
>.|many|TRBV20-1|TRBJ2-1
CSAISSNYNEQFF
TGCAGTGCTATCTCCAGTAACTACAATGAGCAGTTCTTC
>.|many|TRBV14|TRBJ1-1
CASSRGHLNTEAFF
TGTGCCAGCAGCCGAGGACACTTGAACACTGAAGCTTTCTTT